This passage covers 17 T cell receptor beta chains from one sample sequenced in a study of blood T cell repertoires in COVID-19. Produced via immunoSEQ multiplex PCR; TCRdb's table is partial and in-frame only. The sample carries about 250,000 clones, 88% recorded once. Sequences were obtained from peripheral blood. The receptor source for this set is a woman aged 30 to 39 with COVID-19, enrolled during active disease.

The CDR3 DNA follows: TGTGCCAGCAGCGTGGGGACAGGGGGCAGGGAGACCCAGTACTTC. Amino acids: CASSVGTGGRETQYF. The V call is TRBV9, the J call TRBJ2-5; 12 nucleotides match TRBD1. CDR1 is SGDLS and CDR2 is YYNGEE in the germline V gene. V lost 2 bases to trimming and J lost 5 bases; unmatched junction nucleotides: 4. The CDR3 sequence is 15 residues long.

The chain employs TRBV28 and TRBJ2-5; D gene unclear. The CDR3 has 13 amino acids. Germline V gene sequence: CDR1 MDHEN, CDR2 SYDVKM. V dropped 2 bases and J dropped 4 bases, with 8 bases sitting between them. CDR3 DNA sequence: TGTGCCAGCAGTTTAAAACGGAGAGAGACCCAGTACTTC. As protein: CASSLKRRETQYF.

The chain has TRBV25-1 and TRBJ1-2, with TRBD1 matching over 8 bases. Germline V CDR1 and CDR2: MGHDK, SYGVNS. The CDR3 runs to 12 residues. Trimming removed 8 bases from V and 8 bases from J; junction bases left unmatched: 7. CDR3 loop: CASLSDRGGYTF. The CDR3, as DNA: TGTGCCAGCCTTTCTGACAGGGGCGGCTACACCTTC.

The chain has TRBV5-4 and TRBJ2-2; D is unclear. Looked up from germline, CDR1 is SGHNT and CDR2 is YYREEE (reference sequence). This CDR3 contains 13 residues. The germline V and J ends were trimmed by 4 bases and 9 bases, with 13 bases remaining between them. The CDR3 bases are TGTGCCAGCAGCATAGACACACCCCGGGAGCTGTTTTTT. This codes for CASSIDTPRELFF. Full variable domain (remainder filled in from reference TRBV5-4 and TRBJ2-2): ETGVTQSPTHLIKTRGQQVTLRCSSQSGHNTVSWYQQALGQGPQFIFQYYREEENGRGNFPPRFSGLQFPNYSSELNVNALELDDSALYLCASSIDTPRELFFGEGSRLTVL.

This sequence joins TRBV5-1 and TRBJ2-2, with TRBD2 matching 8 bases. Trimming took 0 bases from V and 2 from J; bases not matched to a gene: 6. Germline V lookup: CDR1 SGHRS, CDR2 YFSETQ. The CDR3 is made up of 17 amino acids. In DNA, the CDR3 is TGCGCCAGCAGCTTGGATAGCGGGACTCCAAACACCGGGGAGCTGTTTTTT. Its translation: CASSLDSGTPNTGELFF.

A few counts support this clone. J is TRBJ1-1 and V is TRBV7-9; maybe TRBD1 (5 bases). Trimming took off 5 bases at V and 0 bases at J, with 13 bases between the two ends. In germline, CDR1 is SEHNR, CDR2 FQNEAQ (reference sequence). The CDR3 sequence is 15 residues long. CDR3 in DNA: TGTGCCAGCAGCCCAGCAGGGTCCCTGAACACTGAAGCTTTCTTT. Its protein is CASSPAGSLNTEAFF.

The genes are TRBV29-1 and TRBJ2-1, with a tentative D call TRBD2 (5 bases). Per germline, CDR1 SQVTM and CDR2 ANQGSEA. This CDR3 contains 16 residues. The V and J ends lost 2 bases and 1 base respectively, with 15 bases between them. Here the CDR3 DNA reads TGCAGCGTTGAAAAGGCTCTAGCAAGATCCTACAATGAGCAGTTCTTC. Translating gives CSVEKALARSYNEQFF.

This CDR3 reads CASSEQGQGASYNEQFF. CDR3 in DNA: TGTGCCAGCAGTGAACAGGGACAGGGGGCTTCCTACAATGAGCAGTTCTTC. The rearrangement links TRBV6-4 to TRBJ2-1, with TRBD1 matching 12 bases. V dropped 3 bases and J dropped 1; count of bases not matched to a gene: 4. The CDR3 consists of 17 residues. Germline V CDR1 and CDR2: MRHNA, SNTAGT.

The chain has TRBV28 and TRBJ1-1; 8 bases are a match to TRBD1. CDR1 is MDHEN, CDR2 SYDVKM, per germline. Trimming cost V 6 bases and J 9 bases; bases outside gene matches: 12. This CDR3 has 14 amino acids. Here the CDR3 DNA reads TGTGCCAGCAGACAGGGGGGAGGGGGCCGGAAAGCTTTCTTT. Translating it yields CASRQGGGGRKAFF.

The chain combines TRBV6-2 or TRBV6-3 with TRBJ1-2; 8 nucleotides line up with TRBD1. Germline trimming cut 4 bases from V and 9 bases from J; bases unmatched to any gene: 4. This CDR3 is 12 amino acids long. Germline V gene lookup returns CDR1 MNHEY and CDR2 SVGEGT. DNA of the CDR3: TGTGCCAGCAGTTCACAGGGGGTGAGCTACACCTTC. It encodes CASSSQGVSYTF.

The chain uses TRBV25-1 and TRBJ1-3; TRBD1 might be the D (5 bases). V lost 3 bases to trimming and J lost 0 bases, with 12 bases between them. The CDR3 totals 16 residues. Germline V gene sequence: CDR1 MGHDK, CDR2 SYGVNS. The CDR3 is CASSEKQDRSGNTIYF. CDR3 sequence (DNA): TGTGCCAGCAGTGAGAAACAGGACCGCTCTGGAAACACCATATATTTT.

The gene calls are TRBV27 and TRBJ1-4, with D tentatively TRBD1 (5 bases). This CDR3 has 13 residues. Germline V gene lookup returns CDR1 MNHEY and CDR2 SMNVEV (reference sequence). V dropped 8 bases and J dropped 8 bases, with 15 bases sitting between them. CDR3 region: CASSRGGPEKLFF. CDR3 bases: TGTGCCAGCTCCCGCGGGGGACCGGAAAAACTGTTTTTT.

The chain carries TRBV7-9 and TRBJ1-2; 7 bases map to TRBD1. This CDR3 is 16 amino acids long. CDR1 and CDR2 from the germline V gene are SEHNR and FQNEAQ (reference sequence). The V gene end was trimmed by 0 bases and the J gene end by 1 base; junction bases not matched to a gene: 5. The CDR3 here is CASSLADREFNYGYTF. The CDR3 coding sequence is TGTGCCAGCAGCTTAGCTGACAGGGAATTTAACTATGGCTACACCTTC.

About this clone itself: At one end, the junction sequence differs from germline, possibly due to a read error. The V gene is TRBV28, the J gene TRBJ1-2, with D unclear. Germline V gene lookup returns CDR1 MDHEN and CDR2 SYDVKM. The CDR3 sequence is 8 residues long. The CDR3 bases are TGTGCCAGAGAGACCCGGGACTTC. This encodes CARETRDF.

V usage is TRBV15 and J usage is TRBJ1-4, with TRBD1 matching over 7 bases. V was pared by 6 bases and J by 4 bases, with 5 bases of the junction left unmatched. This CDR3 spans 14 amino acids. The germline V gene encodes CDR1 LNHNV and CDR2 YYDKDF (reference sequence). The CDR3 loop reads CATRRTGINEKLFF. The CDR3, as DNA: TGTGCCACCAGGCGGACAGGAATTAATGAAAAACTGTTTTTT.

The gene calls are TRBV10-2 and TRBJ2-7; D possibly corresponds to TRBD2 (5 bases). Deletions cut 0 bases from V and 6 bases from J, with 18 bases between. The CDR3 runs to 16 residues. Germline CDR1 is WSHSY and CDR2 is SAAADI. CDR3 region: CASSESSRRIQREQYF. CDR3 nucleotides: TGCGCCAGCAGTGAGTCGTCCCGGAGGATACAGCGCGAGCAGTACTTC.

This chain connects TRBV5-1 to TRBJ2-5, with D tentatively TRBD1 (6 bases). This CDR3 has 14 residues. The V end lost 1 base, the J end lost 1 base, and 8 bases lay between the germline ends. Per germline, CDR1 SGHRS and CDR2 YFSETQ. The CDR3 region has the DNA TGCGCCAGCAGCTTGCAGGACAGCCAAGAGACCCAGTACTTC. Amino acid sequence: CASSLQDSQETQYF.